The clone carrying this TCR beta chain was seen many times. The method was immunoSEQ multiplex PCR; TCRdb's version includes in-frame clones alone and lacks a portion of them. The sample has roughly 200,000 clones; about 88% are singletons. This entry belongs to a study of blood T cell repertoires in COVID-19. Background on the study: Sources were T cells, B-cell-depleted T cells, or PBMCs; the material itself was cDNA or gDNA.

V was cut by 6 bases and J by 4 bases, with 18 bases left in between. This CDR3 has 15 amino acids. CDR1 and CDR2 (germline): KGHSH, LQKENI. The V and J genes are TRBV18 and TRBJ1-2, with D tentatively TRBD1 (5 bases). The source is a man aged 60 to 69 with acute or convalescent COVID-19. The sequencing sample was made of peripheral blood. CDR3 bases: TGTGCCAGCTCGCGTGGGAGCGGAGGGACCTATGGCTACACCTTC. Translation: CASSRGSGGTYGYTF.